This T cell receptor beta chain was recovered during a study of blood T cell repertoires in COVID-19. Study-level information: Spain, Italy and the United States supplied samples that represented acute and convalescent COVID-19. Nucleic acid was either cDNA or gDNA, and it came from T cells, B-cell-depleted T cells, or PBMCs.

Per the study methods: Reference gene primer amplification gave nucleated cell count estimates. Libraries were prepared by immunoSEQ multiplex PCR; TCRdb keeps only in-frame clonotypes and omits some of them. V, J and clone size were drawn from that table, and D and trimming were deduced from the DNA. The sample includes about 220,000 clones, roughly 80% of them seen just once. The sample consisted of peripheral blood. The receptor was derived from a woman between 65 and 79 years old with acute or convalescent COVID-19.

The CDR3 nucleotides read TGTGCCAGCAGTGAAGCGCTAGGCAGCTTTGCAACTAATGAAAAACTGTTTTTT. Amino acids: CASSEALGSFATNEKLFF. V is TRBV6-1 and J is TRBJ1-4; no clear D gene. The V end was cut by 0 bases, the J end by 0 bases, with 14 bases between. Germline V gene lookup returns CDR1 MNHNS and CDR2 SASEGT. CDR3 length: 18 amino acids.